This T cell receptor beta chain was captured in a study of blood T cell repertoires in COVID-19. Study-level background: Samples of COVID-19 (acute and convalescent) were obtained from the United States, Italy and Spain. T cells, B-cell-depleted T cells, or PBMCs supplied cDNA or gDNA.

In the authors' methods: Nucleated cell number was recorded as an estimate derived from reference gene primer amplification. Generated by immunoSEQ multiplex PCR, the TCRdb table keeps only in-frame clones and is missing some. The V and J calls and clone size were taken over from that table, and D and trimming were inferred from the DNA. This sample has 100,000 or so clones, with around 93% found just once. This clone was detected only a few times. This CDR3 spans 15 amino acids. Germline CDR1 is SGHVS and CDR2 is FNYEAQ. V was trimmed by 5 bases and J by 10 bases, leaving 18 bases between them. Sequencing input: peripheral blood. This TCR was recovered from a man aged 50 to 59 with acute or convalescent COVID-19. The chain joins TRBV7-6 to TRBJ1-6, with D hard to call. The CDR3: CASSLSGREGSPLHF. The CDR3 bases are TGTGCCAGCAGCCTCAGTGGTAGGGAGGGCTCACCCCTCCACTTT.